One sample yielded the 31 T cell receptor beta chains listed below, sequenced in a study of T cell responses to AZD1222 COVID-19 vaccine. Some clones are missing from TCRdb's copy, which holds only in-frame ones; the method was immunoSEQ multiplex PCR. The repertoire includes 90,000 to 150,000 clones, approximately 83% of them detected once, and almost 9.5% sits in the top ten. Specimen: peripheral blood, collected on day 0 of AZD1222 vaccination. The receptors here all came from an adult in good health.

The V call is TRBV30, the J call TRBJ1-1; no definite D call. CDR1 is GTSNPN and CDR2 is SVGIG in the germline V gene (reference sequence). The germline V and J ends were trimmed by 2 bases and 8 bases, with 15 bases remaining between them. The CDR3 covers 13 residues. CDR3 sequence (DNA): TGTGCCTGGAGTTCCACTTTGGGGAGAGAAGCTTTCTTT. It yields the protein CAWSSTLGREAFF.

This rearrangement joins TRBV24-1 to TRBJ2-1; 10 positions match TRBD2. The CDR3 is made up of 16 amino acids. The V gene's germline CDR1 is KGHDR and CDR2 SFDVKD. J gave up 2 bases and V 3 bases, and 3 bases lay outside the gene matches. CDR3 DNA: TGTGCCACCAGTGATCCCGGGACTAGCGCCTACAATGAGCAGTTCTTC. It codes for CATSDPGTSAYNEQFF.

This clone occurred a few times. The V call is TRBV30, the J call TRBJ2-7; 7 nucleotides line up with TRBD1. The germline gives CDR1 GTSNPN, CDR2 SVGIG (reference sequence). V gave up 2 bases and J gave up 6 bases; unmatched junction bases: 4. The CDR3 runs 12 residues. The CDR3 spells CAWSLQGLEQYF. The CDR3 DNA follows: TGTGCCTGGAGTCTACAGGGGCTCGAGCAGTACTTC.

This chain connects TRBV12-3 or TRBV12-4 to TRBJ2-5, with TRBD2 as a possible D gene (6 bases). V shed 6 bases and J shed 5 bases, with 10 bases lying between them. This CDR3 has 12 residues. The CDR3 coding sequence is TGTGCCAGCAGGGGGAGGTCGGAGACCCAGTACTTC. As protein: CASRGRSETQYF.

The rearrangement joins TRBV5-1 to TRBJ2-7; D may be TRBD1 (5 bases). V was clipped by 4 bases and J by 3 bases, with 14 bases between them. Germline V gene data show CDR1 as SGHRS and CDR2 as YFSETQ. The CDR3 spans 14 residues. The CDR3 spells CASSPTTDSYEQYF. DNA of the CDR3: TGCGCCAGCAGCCCCACAACCGACAGCTACGAGCAGTACTTC.

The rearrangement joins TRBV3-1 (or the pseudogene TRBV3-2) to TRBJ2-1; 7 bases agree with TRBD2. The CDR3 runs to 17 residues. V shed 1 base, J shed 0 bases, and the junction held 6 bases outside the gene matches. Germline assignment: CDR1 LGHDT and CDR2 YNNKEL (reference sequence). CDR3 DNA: TGTGCCAGCAGCCAAGTCGGGCGGGGGAGCTCCTACAATGAGCAGTTCTTC. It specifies CASSQVGRGSSYNEQFF.

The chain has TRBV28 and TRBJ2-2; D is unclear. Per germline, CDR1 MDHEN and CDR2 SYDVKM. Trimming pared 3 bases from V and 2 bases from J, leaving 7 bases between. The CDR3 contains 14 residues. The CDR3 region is CASSLWLNTGELFF. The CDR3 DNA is TGTGCCAGCAGTTTGTGGCTAAACACCGGGGAGCTGTTTTTT. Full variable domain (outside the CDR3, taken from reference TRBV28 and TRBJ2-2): DVKVTQSSRYLVKRTGEKVFLECVQDMDHENMFWYRQDPGLGLRLIYFSYDVKMKEKGDIPEGYSVSREKKERFSLILESASTNQTSMYLCASSLWLNTGELFFGEGSRLTVL.

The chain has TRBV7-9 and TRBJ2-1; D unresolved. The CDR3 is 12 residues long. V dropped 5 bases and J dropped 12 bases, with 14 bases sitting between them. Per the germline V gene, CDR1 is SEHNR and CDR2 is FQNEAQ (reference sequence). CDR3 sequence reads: CASSQTPWPQFF. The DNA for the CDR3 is TGTGCCAGCAGCCAGACCCCGTGGCCGCAGTTCTTC.

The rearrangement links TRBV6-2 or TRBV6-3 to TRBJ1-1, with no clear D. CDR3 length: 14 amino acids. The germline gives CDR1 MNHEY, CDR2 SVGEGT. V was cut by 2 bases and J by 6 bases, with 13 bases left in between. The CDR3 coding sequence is TGTGCCAGCAGTTACGGGCAGGAACGATCTGAAGCTTTCTTT. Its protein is CASSYGQERSEAFF.

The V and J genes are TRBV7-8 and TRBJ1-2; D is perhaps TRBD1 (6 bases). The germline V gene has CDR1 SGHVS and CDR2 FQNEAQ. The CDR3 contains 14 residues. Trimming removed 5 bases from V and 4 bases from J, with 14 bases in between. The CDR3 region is CASSNRVPLYGYTF. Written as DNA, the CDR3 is TGTGCCAGCAGCAACAGGGTCCCTCTCTATGGCTACACCTTC.

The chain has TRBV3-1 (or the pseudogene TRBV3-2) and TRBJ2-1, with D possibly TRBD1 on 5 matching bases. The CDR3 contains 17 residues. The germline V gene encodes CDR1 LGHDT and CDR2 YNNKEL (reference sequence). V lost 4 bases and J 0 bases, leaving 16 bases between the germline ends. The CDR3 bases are TGTGCCAGCAGCCCCCTCTTTCAGGGCGACTCCTACAATGAGCAGTTCTTC. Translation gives CASSPLFQGDSYNEQFF.

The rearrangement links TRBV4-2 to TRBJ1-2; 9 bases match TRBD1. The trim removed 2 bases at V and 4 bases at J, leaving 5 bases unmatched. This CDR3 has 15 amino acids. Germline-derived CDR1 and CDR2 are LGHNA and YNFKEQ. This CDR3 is CASSQTPDRGYGYTF. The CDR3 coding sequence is TGTGCCAGCAGCCAAACTCCGGACAGGGGCTATGGCTACACCTTC.

CDR3 residues: CASSSEGGAADTQYF. CDR3 nucleotide sequence: TGTGCCAGCAGCTCCGAAGGGGGGGCAGCAGATACGCAGTATTTT. The gene calls are TRBV7-2 and TRBJ2-3; possible D gene TRBD2, 7 bases. The CDR3 contains 15 residues. V lost 4 bases and J 4 bases, leaving 15 bases between the germline ends. Germline V gene data show CDR1 as SGHTA and CDR2 as FQGNSA.

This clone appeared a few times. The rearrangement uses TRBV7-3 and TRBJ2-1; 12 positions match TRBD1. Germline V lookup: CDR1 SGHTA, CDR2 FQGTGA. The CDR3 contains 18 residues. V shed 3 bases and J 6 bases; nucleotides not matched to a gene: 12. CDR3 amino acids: CASSLGGPGTGGSNEQFF. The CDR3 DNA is TGTGCCAGCAGCTTGGGCGGTCCCGGGACAGGGGGCTCCAATGAGCAGTTCTTC.

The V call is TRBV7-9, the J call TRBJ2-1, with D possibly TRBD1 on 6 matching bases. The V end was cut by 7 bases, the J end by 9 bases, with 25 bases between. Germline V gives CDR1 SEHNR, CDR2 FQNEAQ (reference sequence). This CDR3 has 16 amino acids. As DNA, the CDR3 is TGTGCCAGCACCGACCTTTCGGCAGGGGCTGGGGGTGAGCAGTTCTTC. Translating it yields CASTDLSAGAGGEQFF.

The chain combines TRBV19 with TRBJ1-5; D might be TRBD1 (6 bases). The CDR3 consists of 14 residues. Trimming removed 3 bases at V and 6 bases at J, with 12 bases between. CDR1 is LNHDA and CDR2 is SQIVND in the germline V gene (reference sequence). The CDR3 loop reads CASSMASGVQPQHF. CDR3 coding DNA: TGTGCCAGTAGTATGGCGTCAGGGGTTCAGCCCCAGCATTTT.

This CDR3 is CASSVESVSNEQFF. The CDR3 bases are TGTGCCAGCAGCGTAGAGTCAGTTTCCAATGAGCAGTTCTTC. The J gene is TRBJ2-1, the V gene TRBV9; no reliable D call. Trimming stripped 0 bases from V and 6 bases from J, with 10 bases between. CDR3 length: 14 residues. Germline loops: CDR1 SGDLS, CDR2 YYNGEE.

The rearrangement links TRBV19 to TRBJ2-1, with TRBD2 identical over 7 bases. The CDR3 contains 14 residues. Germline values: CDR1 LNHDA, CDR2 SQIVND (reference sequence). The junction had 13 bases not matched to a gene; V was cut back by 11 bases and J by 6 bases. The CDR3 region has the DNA TGTGCCTCATCTCGGCTAGCGGAGGCCAATGAGCAGTTCTTC. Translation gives CASSRLAEANEQFF.

The CDR3 DNA follows: TGCGCCAGCAGCACGGGGACTAGCGGGGGATACAATGAGCAGTTCTTC. Amino acid sequence: CASSTGTSGGYNEQFF. V and J are TRBV5-1 and TRBJ2-1; TRBD2 aligns across 14 bases. CDR1 and CDR2 from the germline V gene are SGHRS and YFSETQ. This CDR3 contains 16 residues. After removal of 4 bases from V and 4 bases from J, the junction contained 4 bases not matched to a gene.

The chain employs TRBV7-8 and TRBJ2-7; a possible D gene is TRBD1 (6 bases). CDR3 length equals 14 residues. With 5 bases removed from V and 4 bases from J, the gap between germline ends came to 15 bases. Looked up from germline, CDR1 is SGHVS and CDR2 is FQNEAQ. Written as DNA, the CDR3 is TGTGCCAGCAGCCTCGGGACATTTCTTTACGAGCAGTACTTC. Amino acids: CASSLGTFLYEQYF.

The CDR3 DNA is TGTGCCACAAGACTTTCCGTGGGCACCGGGGAGCTGTTTTTT. Translated: CATRLSVGTGELFF. V is TRBV15 and J is TRBJ2-2; D unclear. The CDR3 spans 14 residues. Trimming took off 9 bases at V and 4 bases at J, with 15 bases between the two ends. In germline, CDR1 is LNHNV, CDR2 YYDKDF (reference sequence).

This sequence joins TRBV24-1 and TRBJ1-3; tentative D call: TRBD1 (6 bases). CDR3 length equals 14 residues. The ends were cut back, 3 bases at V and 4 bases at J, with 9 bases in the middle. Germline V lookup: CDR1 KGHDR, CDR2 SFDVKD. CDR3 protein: CATSDPGQGNTIYF. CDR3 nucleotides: TGTGCCACCAGTGATCCCGGACAGGGAAACACCATATATTTT.

The CDR3 DNA sequence: TGCGCCAGCCACCCCTCTGGACAGGGCGGTTACGAGCAGTACTTC. This gives the protein CASHPSGQGGYEQYF. The rearrangement joins TRBV10-2 to TRBJ2-7, with 8 bases fitting TRBD1. Germline trimming cut 8 bases from V and 4 bases from J; bases unmatched to any gene: 13. Germline loops: CDR1 WSHSY, CDR2 SAAADI. This CDR3 has 15 amino acids.

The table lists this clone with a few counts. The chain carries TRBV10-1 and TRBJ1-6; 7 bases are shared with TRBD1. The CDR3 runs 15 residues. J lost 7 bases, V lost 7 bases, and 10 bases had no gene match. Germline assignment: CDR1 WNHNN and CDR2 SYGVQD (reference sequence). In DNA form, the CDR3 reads TGCGCCAGCAAGACAGGGAACAGACGAAATTCACCCCTCCACTTT. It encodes CASKTGNRRNSPLHF.

The CDR3 sequence: CASSQTTGQETQYF. For the CDR3, the DNA is TGCGCCAGCAGCCAGACTACTGGCCAAGAGACCCAGTACTTC. The chain employs TRBV5-1 and TRBJ2-5; D might be TRBD2 (5 bases). CDR3 length: 14 residues. Germline V gene sequence: CDR1 SGHRS, CDR2 YFSETQ. Trimming cost V 4 bases and J 1 base, with 11 bases left between them.

CDR3 coding DNA: TGTGCCAGCAGTGAAGCAGGGTTGAATTCACCCCTCCACTTT. Its protein is CASSEAGLNSPLHF. The chain employs TRBV6-1 and TRBJ1-6; D call uncertain. Between the trimmed V and J ends, which lost 0 bases and 7 bases, there was a span of 7 bases. This CDR3 spans 14 amino acids. The germline CDR1 and CDR2 sequences are MNHNS and SASEGT.

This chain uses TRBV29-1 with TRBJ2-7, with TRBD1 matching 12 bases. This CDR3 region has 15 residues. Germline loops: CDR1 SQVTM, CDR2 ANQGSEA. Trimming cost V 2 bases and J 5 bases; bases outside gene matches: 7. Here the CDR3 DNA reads TGCAGCGTTGAAACCCGGGACAGGGGGCTCGACGAGCAGTACTTC. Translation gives CSVETRDRGLDEQYF.

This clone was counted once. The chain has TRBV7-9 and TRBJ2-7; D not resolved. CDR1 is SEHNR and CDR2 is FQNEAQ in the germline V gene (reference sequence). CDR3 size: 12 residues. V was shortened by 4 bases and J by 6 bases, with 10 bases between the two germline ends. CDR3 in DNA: TGTGCCAGCAGCTCTAACTACGCCGAGCAGTACTTC. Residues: CASSSNYAEQYF.

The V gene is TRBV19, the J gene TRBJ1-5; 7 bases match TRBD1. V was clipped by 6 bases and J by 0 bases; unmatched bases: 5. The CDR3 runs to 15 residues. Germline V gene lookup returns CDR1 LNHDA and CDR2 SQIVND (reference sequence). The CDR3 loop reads CASRSGQDSNQPQHF. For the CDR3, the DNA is TGTGCCAGTAGATCTGGACAGGATAGCAATCAGCCCCAGCATTTT.

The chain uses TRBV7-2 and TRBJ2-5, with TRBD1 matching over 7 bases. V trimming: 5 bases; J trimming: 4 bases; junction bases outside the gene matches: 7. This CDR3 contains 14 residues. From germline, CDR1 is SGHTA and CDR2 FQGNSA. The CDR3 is CASSPMGTVETQYF. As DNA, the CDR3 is TGTGCCAGCAGCCCAATGGGGACAGTAGAGACCCAGTACTTC.

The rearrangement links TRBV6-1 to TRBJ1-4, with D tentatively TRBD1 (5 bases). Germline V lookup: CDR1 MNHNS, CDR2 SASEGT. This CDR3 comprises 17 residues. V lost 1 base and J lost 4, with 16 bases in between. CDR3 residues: CASSEGKGRFGNEKLFF. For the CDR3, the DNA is TGTGCCAGCAGTGAAGGAAAGGGGCGATTTGGTAATGAAAAACTGTTTTTT.